The 26 T cell receptor beta chains given below trace back to one sample, sequenced in a study of shared clonotypes between healthy human individuals. This table comes from immunoSEQ multiplex PCR, and its TCRdb copy is limited to in-frame clones, with some not included. Among a few million clones, more than 85% were seen once, and the ten largest hold under 0.45%. The sequenced sample consisted of naive CD4+ T cells from PBMCs. As for subset: CD45RA+ positively selected. Receptors were obtained from a young man in good health. Some clones in this sample may be carry-over from other donors' samples.

CDR3 sequence (DNA): TGTGCCAGCAGTTACGGGGGGAGGGGGAACGAGCAGTACTTC. It yields the protein CASSYGGRGNEQYF. J is TRBJ2-7 and V is TRBV6-5; possibly TRBD2 for D (7 bases). The CDR3 extends over 14 amino acids. The V gene lost 2 bases and the J gene lost 5 bases, with 13 bases spanning the gap. Germline CDR1 MNHEY, CDR2 SVGAGI.

This clone appeared a single time. This sequence joins TRBV5-1 and TRBJ1-2; D remains unclear. V was shortened by 4 bases and J by 7 bases, with 17 bases between the two germline ends. Germline V gene lookup returns CDR1 SGHRS and CDR2 YFSETQ. This CDR3 is built from 14 residues. CDR3 sequence (DNA): TGCGCCAGCAGCCGATTTGAGGGAGGGAGTGGCTACACCTTC. Translating gives CASSRFEGGSGYTF.

The table lists this clone with a count of one. The V call is TRBV5-1, the J call TRBJ2-2; a possible D gene is TRBD2 (6 bases). Trimming took off 0 bases at V and 4 bases at J, with 13 bases between the two ends. The CDR3 loop spans 16 amino acids. Germline V lookup: CDR1 SGHRS, CDR2 YFSETQ. CDR3 sequence reads: CASSLGLARRTGELFF. CDR3 nucleotides: TGCGCCAGCAGCTTGGGGCTAGCGCGTCGCACCGGGGAGCTGTTTTTT.

This sequence joins TRBV7-8 and TRBJ2-7, with D perhaps matching TRBD2 (6 bases). V was pared by 4 bases and J by 0 bases, with 16 bases between. CDR3 length equals 16 residues. The germline gives CDR1 SGHVS, CDR2 FQNEAQ. Here the CDR3 reads CASSSLGVADSYEQYF. The CDR3 bases are TGTGCCAGCAGCTCCCTTGGCGTAGCGGACTCCTACGAGCAGTACTTC. The variable domain in full, with the rest retrieved from reference TRBV7-8 and TRBJ2-7, is GAGVSQSPRYKVAKRGQDVALRCDPISGHVSLFWYQQALGQGPEFLTYFQNEAQLDKSGLPSDRFFAERPEGSVSTLKIQRTQQEDSAVYLCASSSLGVADSYEQYFGPGTRLTVT.

V is TRBV7-2 and J is TRBJ2-5; 7 nucleotides agree with TRBD2. Trimming removed 5 bases from V and 4 bases from J; junction bases left unmatched: 7. CDR1 is SGHTA, CDR2 FQGNSA, per germline. CDR3 length: 14 residues. CDR3 residues: CASSPPGRGETQYF. CDR3 bases: TGTGCCAGCAGCCCTCCAGGGAGGGGAGAGACCCAGTACTTC.

This clone occurred a few times. In DNA form, the CDR3 reads TGTGCCAGCGGGCAGGGGCAAAACTATGGCTACACCTTC. It specifies CASGQGQNYGYTF. The chain is built from TRBV5-8 and TRBJ1-2; possibly TRBD1 for D (6 bases). CDR1 and CDR2 from the germline V gene are SGHTS and YDEGEE. CDR3 length equals 13 residues. V dropped 7 bases and J dropped 2 bases, with 12 bases sitting between them.

The V and J genes are TRBV19 and TRBJ2-7; tentatively, D is TRBD2 (5 bases). CDR3 length: 15 amino acids. Between the trimmed V and J ends, which lost 2 bases and 4 bases, there was a span of 15 bases. In germline, CDR1 is LNHDA, CDR2 SQIVND (reference sequence). In DNA, the CDR3 is TGTGCCAGTAGTATAATAGGGCACGGGGAATACGAGCAGTACTTC. Encoded protein: CASSIIGHGEYEQYF.

The chain employs TRBV5-4 and TRBJ2-3, with 10 bases identical to TRBD2. Trimming at V came to 4 bases and at J to 2 bases, leaving 13 bases not matched to a gene. CDR1 is SGHNT, CDR2 YYREEE, per germline (reference sequence). This CDR3 is built from 18 residues. The CDR3, as DNA: TGTGCCAGCAGCCTCTTTTTTCGACTAGCGGGTGACACAGATACGCAGTATTTT. Translating gives CASSLFFRLAGDTDTQYF.

The gene calls are TRBV28 and TRBJ1-1; weak D call: TRBD1 (6 bases). This CDR3 is 17 amino acids long. Deletions cut 6 bases from V and 1 base from J, with 21 bases between. Germline V gene sequence: CDR1 MDHEN, CDR2 SYDVKM. CDR3 DNA sequence: TGTGCCAGCAGCCCCGCCGGGACAAGTGGCCCGAACACTGAAGCTTTCTTT. Protein product: CASSPAGTSGPNTEAFF.

The rearrangement links TRBV2 to TRBJ1-2; the D gene is possibly TRBD1 (6 bases). The V end lost 1 base, the J end lost 8 bases, and 11 bases lay between the germline ends. Germline V CDR1 and CDR2: SNHLY, FYNNEI. The CDR3 loop spans 13 amino acids. CDR3 coding DNA: TGTGCCAGCAGTGAAGTGGGGGCATGGGGCTACACCTTC. Its translation: CASSEVGAWGYTF.

The gene calls are TRBV5-6 and TRBJ2-7, with D perhaps matching TRBD1 (6 bases). CDR1 is SGHDT and CDR2 is YYEEEE in the germline V gene. The V end was cut by 3 bases, the J end by 1 base, with 8 bases between. The CDR3 is 13 residues long. CDR3 region: CASSSGQSYEQYF. The CDR3 bases are TGTGCCAGCAGCTCCGGACAGTCCTACGAGCAGTACTTC.

As concerns this clone: This specimen includes other DNA sequences encoding the same CDR3. DNA for the CDR3: TGCGCCAGCAGCCAAGGGCCCCAAGAGACCCAGTACTTC. This encodes CASSQGPQETQYF. The rearrangement links TRBV4-1 to TRBJ2-5, with no clear D. Trimming took off 1 base at V and 1 base at J, with 4 bases between the two ends. The CDR3 is 13 residues long. Germline lookup yields CDR1 MGHRA and CDR2 YSYEKL.

The chain recombines TRBV5-4 with TRBJ2-7, with 13 positions matching TRBD2. After removal of 0 bases from V and 0 bases from J, the junction contained 3 bases not matched to a gene. The CDR3 spans 17 residues. The germline gives CDR1 SGHNT, CDR2 YYREEE (reference sequence). CDR3 in DNA: TGTGCCAGCAGCTTGGGACTAGCGGGAGGAAGCTCCTACGAGCAGTACTTC. Its protein is CASSLGLAGGSSYEQYF.

V is TRBV19 and J is TRBJ1-2, with D tentatively TRBD1 (5 bases). The CDR3 loop spans 15 amino acids. CDR1 and CDR2 (germline): LNHDA, SQIVND (reference sequence). The germline V and J ends were trimmed by 3 bases and 5 bases, with 16 bases remaining between them. CDR3 bases: TGTGCCAGTAGTATGGGGCCCTCGACGGCGTATGGCTACACCTTC. Its translation: CASSMGPSTAYGYTF.

The chain has TRBV7-3 and TRBJ2-1; 10 bases line up with TRBD2. Germline CDR1 and CDR2: SGHTA and FQGTGA. The CDR3 covers 14 residues. Trimming cost V 5 bases and J 6 bases; bases outside gene matches: 4. The CDR3 DNA is TGTGCCAGCAGCCTCGGACTAGCGGTCAATGAGCAGTTCTTC. The encoded protein is CASSLGLAVNEQFF.

The V and J genes are TRBV4-2 and TRBJ2-1, with 8 bases matching TRBD2. The germline V gene has CDR1 LGHNA and CDR2 YNFKEQ. V dropped 1 base and J dropped 3; count of bases not matched to a gene: 5. The CDR3 runs 16 residues. Here the CDR3 DNA reads TGTGCCAGCAGCCAAGCTACGGGGGGGAACTACAATGAGCAGTTCTTC. Protein sequence: CASSQATGGNYNEQFF.

The chain couples TRBV10-3 to TRBJ1-1; TRBD1 might be the D (5 bases). V lost 8 bases, J lost 3 bases, and 16 bases lay in between. The CDR3 is made up of 14 amino acids. Germline V CDR1 and CDR2: ENHRY, SYGVKD. The CDR3 nucleotides read TGTGCCATCCGCACATCCGGGGGAGACACTGAAGCTTTCTTT. Translation: CAIRTSGGDTEAFF.

The CDR3 spells CASSLVSGDETEAFF. The CDR3 coding sequence is TGTGCCAGCAGCTTGGTTTCAGGGGATGAGACTGAAGCTTTCTTT. The chain links TRBV5-4 to TRBJ1-1; D is possibly TRBD1 (6 bases). CDR1 is SGHNT, CDR2 YYREEE, per germline (reference sequence). Trimming left V 0 bases short and J 5 bases short, with 14 bases between. The CDR3 contains 15 residues.

The V call is TRBV25-1, the J call TRBJ1-5; unclear D gene. Trimming took 3 bases from V and 0 from J, leaving 9 bases between them. Germline V CDR1 and CDR2: MGHDK, SYGVNS. The CDR3 is 15 amino acids. In nucleotides, the CDR3 is TGTGCCAGCAGTGAGTCAGCCTCTAGCAATCAGCCCCAGCATTTT. Translating it yields CASSESASSNQPQHF.

The rearrangement links TRBV6-7 to TRBJ2-3, with TRBD1 identical over 8 bases. Being an ORF, TRBV6-7 has a function that is uncertain. After removal of 5 bases from V and 0 bases from J, the junction contained 7 bases not matched to a gene. This CDR3 comprises 16 residues. The CDR3, as DNA: TGTGCCAGCAGTCCGAACAGGGGGACAAGCACAGATACGCAGTATTTT. Protein sequence: CASSPNRGTSTDTQYF.

Points on this clone: The same CDR3 arises from other DNA sequences in this sample as well. V and J are TRBV9 and TRBJ2-5; 10 bases are shared with TRBD2. CDR3 length: 15 amino acids. The germline V gene encodes CDR1 SGDLS and CDR2 YYNGEE. V lost 0 bases, J lost 5 bases, and 4 bases stayed unmatched. CDR3 sequence: CASSVGLAGVETQYF. The CDR3 DNA sequence: TGTGCCAGCAGCGTAGGGCTAGCGGGAGTTGAGACCCAGTACTTC.

The chain is built from TRBV28 and TRBJ2-1; the match to TRBD2 covers 14 bases. The V gene's germline CDR1 is MDHEN and CDR2 SYDVKM. The V segment lost 4 bases and the J segment 0 bases; nucleotides outside the gene matches: 11. This CDR3 is built from 20 residues. The chain's CDR3 is CASSSPPGLAGARSYNEQFF. CDR3 DNA: TGTGCCAGCAGTTCTCCACCGGGACTAGCGGGAGCCCGCTCCTACAATGAGCAGTTCTTC.

J is TRBJ2-5 and V is TRBV9; D uncertain. Germline assignment: CDR1 SGDLS and CDR2 YYNGEE. V was shortened by 0 bases and J by 5 bases, with 11 bases between the two germline ends. This CDR3 comprises 14 residues. CDR3 amino acids: CASSVVGGRETQYF. The CDR3 DNA follows: TGTGCCAGCAGCGTAGTTGGTGGTCGCGAGACCCAGTACTTC.

This chain connects TRBV6-1 to TRBJ2-2; D perhaps matches TRBD2 (5 bases). The CDR3 runs to 14 residues. From germline, CDR1 is MNHNS and CDR2 SASEGT. V was cut by 7 bases and J by 6 bases, with 15 bases left in between. Written as DNA, the CDR3 is TGTGCCAGCACCTTACGGCCGGAGGCCGGGGAGCTGTTTTTT. It translates to CASTLRPEAGELFF.

The rearrangement uses TRBV28 and TRBJ1-2; 9 bases line up with TRBD1. The V segment lost 8 bases and the J segment 6 bases; nucleotides outside the gene matches: 4. The CDR3 contains 12 residues. The germline V gene encodes CDR1 MDHEN and CDR2 SYDVKM. This chain's CDR3 is CASVTGGHGYTF. DNA for the CDR3: TGTGCCAGCGTTACAGGGGGCCATGGCTACACCTTC.

The V and J genes are TRBV28 and TRBJ2-1; 7 bases are shared with TRBD2. The germline V gene has CDR1 MDHEN and CDR2 SYDVKM. Trimming cost V 2 bases and J 0 bases; bases outside gene matches: 1. This CDR3 is 15 amino acids long. CDR3 amino acids: CASSLSGNSYNEQFF. In nucleotides, the CDR3 is TGTGCCAGCAGTTTAAGCGGGAACTCCTACAATGAGCAGTTCTTC.